This entry lists 28 T cell receptor beta chains sequenced from one sample in a study of T-cell memory formation after mild COVID-19. In TCRdb, the 5' RACE reads were re-called with MiXCR into one record per CDR3 protein. Found here are 400,000 to 500,000 distinct CDR3 sequences, more than 20% of them singletons; the top ten hold 8.5% to 9%. Material: PBMCs or a T cell subset sorted from them (not recorded which). These receptors were collected from an adult woman who had mild COVID-19 (a few samples of this study predate the infection). Cell type and time point are not known.

This clonotype was recorded many times. The chain recombines TRBV11-3 with TRBJ2-7, with a tentative D call TRBD1 (5 bases). Trimming stripped 4 bases from V and 0 bases from J, with 13 bases between. Germline V gives CDR1 SGHNT, CDR2 YENEEA. There are 15 residues in the CDR3. CDR3 in amino acids: CASSSSKGASYEQYF. The CDR3 coding sequence is TGTGCCAGCAGCTCCTCAAAAGGGGCCTCCTACGAGCAGTACTTC.

The J gene is TRBJ2-1, the V gene TRBV11-2, with a possible D match to TRBD2 (6 bases). From germline, CDR1 is SGHAT and CDR2 FQNNGV. The CDR3 contains 14 residues. Deletions cut 6 bases from V and 8 bases from J, with 17 bases between. The CDR3 sequence: CASRSQMAGYEQFF. DNA of the CDR3: TGTGCCAGCAGATCCCAGATGGCGGGGTATGAGCAGTTCTTC. Together with reference TRBV11-2 and TRBJ2-1, the CDR3 gives the full variable domain: EAGVAQSPRYKIIEKRQSVAFWCNPISGHATLYWYQQILGQGPKLLIQFQNNGVVDDSQLPKDRFSAERLKGVDSTLKIQPAKLEDSAVYLCASRSQMAGYEQFFGPGTRLTVL.

The chain couples TRBV12-5 to TRBJ2-1; unclear D gene. Germline V gene data show CDR1 as LGHNT and CDR2 as FRNRAP. The CDR3 spans 15 residues. V was cut by 2 bases and J by 5 bases, with 13 bases left in between. CDR3 protein: CASGLSPGLHNEQFF. CDR3 DNA: TGTGCTAGTGGTTTGTCCCCGGGCCTCCACAATGAGCAGTTCTTC. Full variable domain (outside the CDR3, taken from reference TRBV12-5 and TRBJ2-1): DARVTQTPRHKVTEMGQEVTMRCQPILGHNTVFWYRQTMMQGLELLAYFRNRAPLDDSGMPKDRFSAEMPDATLATLKIQPSEPRDSAVYFCASGLSPGLHNEQFFGPGTRLTVL.

This clonotype was picked up a small number of times. V and J are TRBV11-3 and TRBJ2-2; D not resolved. The germline gives CDR1 SGHNT, CDR2 YENEEA. Trimming cost V 10 bases and J 5 bases, with 8 bases left between them. The CDR3 length is 11 residues. The CDR3 sequence: CATGWTGELFF. The CDR3 region has the DNA TGTGCCACCGGCTGGACCGGGGAGCTGTTTTTT.

This CDR3 reads CASSARQGSAFF. The CDR3 DNA reads as TGTGCCAGCAGCGCTAGACAGGGTTCAGCTTTCTTT. This rearrangement joins TRBV9 to TRBJ1-1; 7 nucleotides align to TRBD1. V shed 3 bases, J shed 10 bases, and the junction held 6 bases outside the gene matches. CDR1 SGDLS and CDR2 YYNGEE come from the germline V gene. This CDR3 has 12 amino acids.

This clonotype has only a few counts. V and J are TRBV5-1 and TRBJ2-5, with D perhaps TRBD2 (6 bases). The CDR3 has 15 amino acids. Trimming shortened V by 3 bases and J by 2 bases, and 14 bases separated the two germline ends. Looked up from germline, CDR1 is SGHRS and CDR2 is YFSETQ. CDR3 residues: CASSSLTGDQETQYF. The CDR3 nucleotides are TGCGCCAGCAGCTCTCTCACGGGGGATCAAGAGACCCAGTACTTC. Based on the CDR3 plus reference TRBV5-1 and TRBJ2-5, the full variable domain is KAGVTQTPRYLIKTRGQQVTLSCSPISGHRSVSWYQQTPGQGLQFLFEYFSETQRNKGNFPGRFSGRQFSNSRSEMNVSTLELGDSALYLCASSSLTGDQETQYFGPGTRLLVL.

This clonotype was counted between two and nine times. The rearrangement joins TRBV5-1 to TRBJ1-2; D is possibly TRBD1 (6 bases). Trimming took 0 bases from V and 4 from J, leaving 10 bases between them. This CDR3 comprises 14 residues. Looked up from germline, CDR1 is SGHRS and CDR2 is YFSETQ. The CDR3 loop is CASSLGQEIYGYTF. The CDR3 nucleotides are TGCGCCAGCAGCTTGGGACAGGAGATCTATGGCTACACCTTC.

This clonotype appeared a few times. The chain combines TRBV6-5 with TRBJ2-1; 9 bases match TRBD2. This CDR3 comprises 16 residues. J was trimmed by 0 bases and V by 5 bases; bases with no gene match: 5. Looked up from germline, CDR1 is MNHEY and CDR2 is SVGAGI. The CDR3 DNA sequence: TGTGCCAGCAGTGCGGTTAGCGGGAGCTCCTACAATGAGCAGTTCTTC. Translating gives CASSAVSGSSYNEQFF.

The chain couples TRBV29-1 to TRBJ2-1; perhaps TRBD2 as D (6 bases). V was cut by 7 bases and J by 10 bases, with 20 bases left in between. Germline CDR1 and CDR2: SQVTM and ANQGSEA. The CDR3 contains 13 residues. DNA of the CDR3: TGCAGCGCCCGAGGCTGGGGGGATGGCGAGCAGTTCTTC. It translates to CSARGWGDGEQFF.

The chain combines TRBV12-3 or TRBV12-4 with TRBJ2-1; possible D gene TRBD2, 6 bases. With 3 bases removed from V and 2 bases from J, the gap between germline ends came to 14 bases. The CDR3 is made up of 16 amino acids. The CDR3 is CASSFLGSAAYNEQFF. In nucleotides, the CDR3 is TGTGCCAGCAGTTTCCTCGGGAGTGCGGCCTACAATGAGCAGTTCTTC.

This clonotype has just a few counts. The rearrangement links TRBV5-1 to TRBJ1-2; TRBD1 matches at 7 bases. V lost 0 bases, J lost 1 base, and 9 bases stayed unmatched. The CDR3 is 17 amino acids. Germline V gene sequence: CDR1 SGHRS, CDR2 YFSETQ. CDR3 nucleotides: TGCGCCAGCAGCTTGGAAGGTCACAGGGGCTTTAACTATGGCTACACCTTC. It encodes CASSLEGHRGFNYGYTF.

The chain is built from TRBV7-9 and TRBJ2-2, with TRBD2 matching 7 bases. Germline CDR1 reads SEHNR; CDR2 reads FQNEAQ (reference sequence). The CDR3 is made up of 12 amino acids. Trimming took 11 bases from V and 5 from J; bases not matched to a gene: 5. CDR3 region: CAVTSTTGELFF. The CDR3 nucleotides are TGTGCCGTGACTAGCACGACCGGGGAGCTGTTTTTT. The whole variable domain, filled in from reference TRBV7-9 and TRBJ2-2, reads DTGVSQNPRHKITKRGQNVTFRCDPISEHNRLYWYRQTLGQGPEFLTYFQNEAQLEKSRLLSDRFSAERPKGSFSTLEIQRTEQGDSAMYLCAVTSTTGELFFGEGSRLTVL.

Only a few counts were recorded for this clonotype. The chain recombines TRBV29-1 with TRBJ1-1; no definite D call. The germline V and J ends were trimmed by 5 bases and 4 bases, with 5 bases remaining between them. The CDR3 is 10 residues long. Per the germline V gene, CDR1 is SQVTM and CDR2 is ANQGSEA. CDR3 protein: CSVSGTEAFF. CDR3 sequence (DNA): TGCAGCGTTAGTGGCACTGAAGCTTTCTTT. The variable domain in full, with the rest retrieved from reference TRBV29-1 and TRBJ1-1, is SAVISQKPSRDICQRGTSLTIQCQVDSQVTMMFWYRQQPGQSLTLIATANQGSEATYESGFVIDKFPISRPNLTFSTLTVSNMSPEDSSIYLCSVSGTEAFFGQGTRLTVV.

This clonotype appeared a few times. The V and J genes are TRBV15 and TRBJ2-2; 9 bases fit TRBD2. The CDR3 consists of 19 residues. Per germline, CDR1 LNHNV and CDR2 YYDKDF (reference sequence). V was clipped by 0 bases and J by 5 bases; unmatched bases: 13. CDR3 in DNA: TGTGCCACCAGCAGAGATCGACTAGCGGCTGTCGCGGGGACCGGGGAGCTGTTTTTT. This codes for CATSRDRLAAVAGTGELFF.

This clonotype was observed a few times. V and J are TRBV24-1 and TRBJ1-2; perhaps TRBD1 as D (5 bases). The CDR3 sequence is 14 residues long. Germline assignment: CDR1 KGHDR and CDR2 SFDVKD. V shed 4 bases and J shed 8 bases, with 16 bases lying between them. CDR3 coding DNA: TGTGCCACCAGTGACCGGGGGTACCACTGGGGCTACACCTTC. Translation gives CATSDRGYHWGYTF.

A few counts support this clonotype. The chain combines TRBV12-3 or TRBV12-4 with TRBJ2-7; the D gene is possibly TRBD2 (5 bases). The V end was cut by 3 bases, the J end by 7 bases, with 13 bases between. This CDR3 is 13 amino acids long. CDR3 amino acids: CASSFWGAREQYF. CDR3 nucleotide sequence: TGTGCCAGCAGTTTTTGGGGAGCCCGGGAGCAGTACTTC.

This clonotype was counted between two and nine times. The V and J genes are TRBV10-3 and TRBJ2-1; 8 bases map to TRBD1. The CDR3 runs 17 residues. Per the germline V gene, CDR1 is ENHRY and CDR2 is SYGVKD. With 0 bases clipped from V and 0 bases from J, the junction kept 4 bases outside the gene matches. CDR3 region: CAISESADRGSYNEQFF. The CDR3 DNA reads as TGTGCCATCAGTGAGTCGGCAGACAGGGGCTCCTACAATGAGCAGTTCTTC.

This clonotype was picked up many times. This chain links TRBV7-9 with TRBJ2-3, with TRBD2 matching 7 bases. Trimming removed 5 bases from V and 6 bases from J; junction bases left unmatched: 8. This CDR3 has 14 residues. Germline V gene sequence: CDR1 SEHNR, CDR2 FQNEAQ (reference sequence). The DNA of the CDR3 is TGTGCCAGCAGCAAAAGCGGGGCGAGCGATACGCAGTATTTT. Translating it yields CASSKSGASDTQYF. Full variable domain (rest looked up from reference TRBV7-9 and TRBJ2-3): DTGVSQNPRHKITKRGQNVTFRCDPISEHNRLYWYRQTLGQGPEFLTYFQNEAQLEKSRLLSDRFSAERPKGSFSTLEIQRTEQGDSAMYLCASSKSGASDTQYFGPGTRLTVL.

This chain joins TRBV6-4 and TRBJ2-1, with D tentatively TRBD1 or TRBD2 (5 bases each). The CDR3 loop spans 16 amino acids. V was pared by 5 bases and J by 0 bases, with 14 bases between. CDR1 MRHNA and CDR2 SNTAGT come from the germline V gene. In nucleotides, the CDR3 is TGTGCCAGCAGTAAGATTCCAGGGAGCTCCTACAATGAGCAGTTCTTC. This encodes CASSKIPGSSYNEQFF.

This chain connects TRBV12-3 or TRBV12-4 to TRBJ1-3; no clear D gene. The CDR3 extends over 18 amino acids. Trimming shortened V by 1 base and J by 0 bases, and 16 bases separated the two germline ends. Written as DNA, the CDR3 is TGTGCCAGCAGTTTAGTTCGGCCCTTGAGGAACTCTGGAAACACCATATATTTT. It translates to CASSLVRPLRNSGNTIYF.

This clonotype was detected a few times. The chain links TRBV5-1 to TRBJ2-1, with 7 bases lining up with TRBD2. This CDR3 is 15 amino acids long. Germline V CDR1 and CDR2: SGHRS, YFSETQ. The V gene end was trimmed by 0 bases and the J gene end by 3 bases; junction bases not matched to a gene: 3. The CDR3 nucleotides read TGCGCCAGCAGCTTGGGTACTAGCGACTACAATGAGCAGTTCTTC. This translates into CASSLGTSDYNEQFF.

The rearrangement uses TRBV2 and TRBJ1-1, with D perhaps TRBD1 (6 bases). CDR1 is SNHLY, CDR2 FYNNEI, per germline. The V end lost 8 bases, the J end lost 2 bases, and 15 bases lay between the germline ends. This CDR3 comprises 14 residues. CDR3 nucleotide sequence: TGTGCCAGCTCCGGACAGAGGAGTAACACTGAAGCTTTCTTT. It yields the protein CASSGQRSNTEAFF.

This clonotype was observed a handful of times. The chain recombines TRBV5-1 with TRBJ1-1; D gene ambiguous. Trimming removed 0 bases at V and 5 bases at J, with 14 bases between. Germline CDR1 SGHRS, CDR2 YFSETQ. CDR3 length equals 15 residues. The CDR3 DNA sequence: TGCGCCAGCAGCTTGGGGCGGGGAAGCACAACTGAAGCTTTCTTT. Amino acid sequence: CASSLGRGSTTEAFF.

This clonotype was detected a few times. The chain employs TRBV7-3 and TRBJ2-1; possibly TRBD1 for D (6 bases). The V and J ends lost 4 bases and 4 bases respectively, with 11 bases between them. Germline CDR1 SGHTA, CDR2 FQGTGA. This CDR3 is 14 amino acids long. CDR3 sequence reads: CASSSGTSYNEQFF. The DNA for the CDR3 is TGTGCCAGCAGCTCCGGGACATCTTACAATGAGCAGTTCTTC.

This clonotype was recorded a few times. The J gene is TRBJ2-7, the V gene TRBV24-1; D might be TRBD2 (6 bases). This CDR3 contains 15 residues. Between the trimmed V and J ends, which lost 2 bases and 2 bases, there was a span of 12 bases. The V gene's germline CDR1 is KGHDR and CDR2 SFDVKD. The CDR3 nucleotides read TGTGCCACCAGTGATTCCGGGACGGGAGCCTACGAGCAGTACTTC. It translates to CATSDSGTGAYEQYF.

This clonotype has just a few counts. J is TRBJ2-5 and V is TRBV30; 13 positions agree with TRBD2. In germline, CDR1 is GTSNPN, CDR2 SVGIG (reference sequence). V gave up 0 bases and J gave up 2 bases; unmatched junction bases: 15. The CDR3 is 20 residues long. The DNA for the CDR3 is TGTGCCTGGAGTGTATCCCGGACTAGCGGGAGACGACTGTCACAAGAGACCCAGTACTTC. This codes for CAWSVSRTSGRRLSQETQYF.

This clonotype was observed a handful of times. The chain links TRBV6-2 or TRBV6-3 to TRBJ2-7; no clear D. Trimming removed 0 bases from V and 4 bases from J, with 13 bases in between. Germline V gives CDR1 MNHEY, CDR2 SVGEGT. The CDR3 has 15 residues. The CDR3 DNA follows: TGTGCCAGCAGTTACTCTACAGTTGGTATTTACGAGCAGTACTTC. Translation gives CASSYSTVGIYEQYF.

The CDR3 loop is CTSSQDRRGRALEQYF. The CDR3 DNA sequence: TGCACCAGCAGCCAAGATCGGCGCGGGAGGGCCCTCGAGCAGTACTTC. V usage is TRBV1 and J usage is TRBJ2-7; whether TRBD1, the table's D call, matches the DNA was not checked. TRBV1 is annotated as a pseudogene. The CDR3 has 16 amino acids.